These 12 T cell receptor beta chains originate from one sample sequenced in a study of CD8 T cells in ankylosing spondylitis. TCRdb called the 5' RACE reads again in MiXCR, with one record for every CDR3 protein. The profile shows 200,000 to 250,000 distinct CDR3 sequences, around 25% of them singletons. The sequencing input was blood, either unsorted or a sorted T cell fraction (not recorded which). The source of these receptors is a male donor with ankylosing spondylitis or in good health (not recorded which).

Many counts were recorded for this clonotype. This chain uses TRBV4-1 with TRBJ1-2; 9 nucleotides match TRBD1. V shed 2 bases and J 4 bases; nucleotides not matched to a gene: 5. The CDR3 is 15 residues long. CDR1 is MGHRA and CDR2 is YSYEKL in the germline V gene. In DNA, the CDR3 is TGCGCCAGCAGCCAATCACAGGGGGCGAGCTATGGCTACACCTTC. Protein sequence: CASSQSQGASYGYTF.

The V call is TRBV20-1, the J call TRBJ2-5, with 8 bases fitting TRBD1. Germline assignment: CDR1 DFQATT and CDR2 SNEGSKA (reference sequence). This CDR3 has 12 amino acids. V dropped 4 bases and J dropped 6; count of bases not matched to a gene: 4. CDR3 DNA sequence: TGCAGTGCTATCGACAGGGGCCAGACCCAGTACTTC. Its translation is CSAIDRGQTQYF.

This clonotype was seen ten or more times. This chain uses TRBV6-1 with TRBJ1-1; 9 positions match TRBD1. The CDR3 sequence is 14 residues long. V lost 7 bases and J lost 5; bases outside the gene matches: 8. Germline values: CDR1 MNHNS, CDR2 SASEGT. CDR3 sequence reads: CASTQDRGETEAFF. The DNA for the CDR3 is TGTGCCAGCACTCAGGACAGGGGAGAAACTGAAGCTTTCTTT.

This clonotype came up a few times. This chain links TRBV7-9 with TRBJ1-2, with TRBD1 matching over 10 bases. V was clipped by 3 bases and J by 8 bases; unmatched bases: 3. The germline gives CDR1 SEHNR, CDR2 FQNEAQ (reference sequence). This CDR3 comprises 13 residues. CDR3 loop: CASSLGQGPGYTF. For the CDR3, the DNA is TGTGCCAGCAGCTTGGGACAGGGGCCCGGCTACACCTTC.

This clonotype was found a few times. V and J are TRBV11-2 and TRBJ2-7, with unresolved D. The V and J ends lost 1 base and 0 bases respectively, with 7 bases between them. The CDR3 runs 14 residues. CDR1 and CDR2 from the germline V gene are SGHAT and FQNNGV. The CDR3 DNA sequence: TGTGCCAGCAGCTTAGGGCGGCACTCCTACGAGCAGTACTTC. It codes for CASSLGRHSYEQYF. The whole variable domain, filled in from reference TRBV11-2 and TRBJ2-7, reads EAGVAQSPRYKIIEKRQSVAFWCNPISGHATLYWYQQILGQGPKLLIQFQNNGVVDDSQLPKDRFSAERLKGVDSTLKIQPAKLEDSAVYLCASSLGRHSYEQYFGPGTRLTVT.

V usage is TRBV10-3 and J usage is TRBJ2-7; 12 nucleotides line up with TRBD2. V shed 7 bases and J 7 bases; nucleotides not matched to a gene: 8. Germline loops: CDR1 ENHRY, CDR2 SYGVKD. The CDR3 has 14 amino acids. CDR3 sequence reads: CAIMELAGGDEQYF. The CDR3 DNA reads TGTGCCATCATGGAACTAGCGGGAGGTGATGAGCAGTACTTC.

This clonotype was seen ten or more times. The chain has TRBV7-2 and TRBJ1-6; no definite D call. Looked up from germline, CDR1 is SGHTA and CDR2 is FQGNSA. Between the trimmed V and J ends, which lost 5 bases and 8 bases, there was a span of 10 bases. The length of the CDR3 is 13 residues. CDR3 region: CASSPSLDSPLHF. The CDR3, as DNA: TGTGCCAGCAGCCCCAGTCTGGATTCACCCCTCCACTTT.

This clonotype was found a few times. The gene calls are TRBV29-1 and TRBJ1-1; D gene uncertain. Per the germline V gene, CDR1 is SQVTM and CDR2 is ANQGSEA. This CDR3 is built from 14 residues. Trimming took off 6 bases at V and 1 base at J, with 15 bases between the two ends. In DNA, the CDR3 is TGCAGCGTCGCTCCCCGACTGACGAACACTGAAGCTTTCTTT. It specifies CSVAPRLTNTEAFF.

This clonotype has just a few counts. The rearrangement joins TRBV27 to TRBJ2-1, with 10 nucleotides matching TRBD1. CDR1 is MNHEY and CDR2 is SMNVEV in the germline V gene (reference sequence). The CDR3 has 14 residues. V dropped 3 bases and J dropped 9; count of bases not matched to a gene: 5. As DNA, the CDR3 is TGTGCCAGCAGTTTGTTGGACAGGGGGGGTGAGCAGTTCTTC. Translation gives CASSLLDRGGEQFF.

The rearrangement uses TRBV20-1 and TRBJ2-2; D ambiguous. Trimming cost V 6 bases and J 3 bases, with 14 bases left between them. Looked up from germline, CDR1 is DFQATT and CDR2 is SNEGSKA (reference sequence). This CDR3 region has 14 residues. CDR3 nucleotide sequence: TGCAGTGCCCAAGCCGTGGGATACACCGGGGAGCTGTTTTTT. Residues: CSAQAVGYTGELFF.

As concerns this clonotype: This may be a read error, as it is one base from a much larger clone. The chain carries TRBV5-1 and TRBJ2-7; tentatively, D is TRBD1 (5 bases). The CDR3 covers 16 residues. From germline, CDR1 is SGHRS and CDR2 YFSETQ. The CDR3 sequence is CASSLAARQSSYKQYF. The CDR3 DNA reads TGCGCCAGCAGCTTGGCGGCCCGACAGAGCTCCTACAAGCAGTACTTC.

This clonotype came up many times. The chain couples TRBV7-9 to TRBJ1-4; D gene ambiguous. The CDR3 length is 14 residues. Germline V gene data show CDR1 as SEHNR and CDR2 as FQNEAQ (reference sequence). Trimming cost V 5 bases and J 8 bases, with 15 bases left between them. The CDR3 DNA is TGTGCCAGCAGCCGGGTGGTGGAGGAAGAAAAACTGTTTTTT. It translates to CASSRVVEEEKLFF.